This T cell receptor (beta chain) was captured by sequencing in a study of T-cell reconstitution after alpha-beta-depleted transplantation in children. This CDR3 is 14 amino acids long. Germline lookup yields CDR1 DFQATT and CDR2 SNEGSKA (reference sequence). V shed 1 base and J shed 0 bases, with 7 bases lying between them. This clonotype appeared many times. As it was prepared, the TCRbeta library received unique molecular identifiers. One entry per CDR3 protein, called by TCRdb with MiXCR from the PCR reads. The repertoire holds 500,000 to 600,000 distinct CDR3 sequences, around 16% seen once, with 3.3% in the top ten.

The chain has TRBV20-1 and TRBJ2-1; D is ambiguous. This sequence was found in a human donor who donated a stem cell graft to a child with acute lymphoblastic leukemia. The material sequenced was PBMCs from the stem cell graft donor, taken from the stem cell graft. For the CDR3, the DNA is TGCAGTGCTAGAGGCCAGAGCTCCTACAATGAGCAGTTCTTC. This sequence encodes CSARGQSSYNEQFF.